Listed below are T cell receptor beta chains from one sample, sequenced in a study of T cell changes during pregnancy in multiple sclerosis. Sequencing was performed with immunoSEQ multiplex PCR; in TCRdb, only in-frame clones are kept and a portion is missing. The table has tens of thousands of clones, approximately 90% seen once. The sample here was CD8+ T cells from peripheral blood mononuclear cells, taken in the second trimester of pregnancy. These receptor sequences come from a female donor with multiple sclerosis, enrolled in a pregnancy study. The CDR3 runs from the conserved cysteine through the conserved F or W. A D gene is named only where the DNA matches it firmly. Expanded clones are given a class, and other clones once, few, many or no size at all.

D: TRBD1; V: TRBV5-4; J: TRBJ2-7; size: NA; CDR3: CASSLNYDRGFYEQYF; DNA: TGTGCCAGCAGCCTAAATTACGACAGGGGGTTCTACGAGCAGTACTTC
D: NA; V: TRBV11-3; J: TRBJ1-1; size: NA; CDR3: CASSLPGENTEAFF; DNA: TGTGCCAGCAGCTTACCAGGGGAGAACACTGAAGCTTTCTTT
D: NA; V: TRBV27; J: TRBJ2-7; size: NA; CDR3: CASSFNRETYEQYF; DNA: TGTGCCAGCAGTTTCAACAGGGAAACCTACGAGCAGTACTTC
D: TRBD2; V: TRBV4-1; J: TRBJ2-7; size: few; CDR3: CASSHRGLAGEGYEQYF; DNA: TGCGCCAGCAGCCATCGGGGACTAGCGGGAGAAGGATACGAGCAGTACTTC
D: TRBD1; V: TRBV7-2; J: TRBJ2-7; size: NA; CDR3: CASSPIQGTAGEQYF; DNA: TGTGCCAGCAGCCCAATACAGGGGACGGCTGGCGAGCAGTACTTC
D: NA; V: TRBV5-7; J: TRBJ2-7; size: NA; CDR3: CASSLLVDEQYF; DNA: TGTGCCAGCAGCTTACTGGTTGACGAGCAGTACTTC
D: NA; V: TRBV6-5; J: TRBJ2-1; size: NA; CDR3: CASSYGPRADEQFF; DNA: TGTGCCAGCAGTTACGGCCCGCGGGCGGATGAGCAGTTCTTC
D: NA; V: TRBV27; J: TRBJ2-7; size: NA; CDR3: CASSPGVYEQYF; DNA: TGTGCCAGCAGCCCGGGAGTCTACGAGCAGTACTTC
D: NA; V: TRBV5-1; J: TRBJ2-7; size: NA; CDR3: CASSRGPGHYEQYF; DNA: TGCGCCAGCAGCAGAGGACCAGGGCACTACGAGCAGTACTTC
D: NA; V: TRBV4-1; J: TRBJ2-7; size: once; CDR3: CASSPTGYYEQYF; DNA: TGCGCCAGCAGCCCCACGGGATACTACGAGCAGTACTTC
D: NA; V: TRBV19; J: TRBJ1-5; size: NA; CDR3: CASSGPGWRNQPQHF; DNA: TGTGCCAGTTCCGGTCCGGGTTGGCGCAATCAGCCCCAGCATTTT
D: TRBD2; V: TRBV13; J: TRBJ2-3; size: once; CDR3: CASSETSGRSTDTQYF; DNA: TGTGCCAGCAGCGAGACTAGCGGGAGAAGCACAGATACGCAGTATTTT
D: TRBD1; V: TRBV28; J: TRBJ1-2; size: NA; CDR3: CASSLTGTAHLGYGYTF; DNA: TGTGCCAGCAGTTTAACCGGGACAGCCCACTTGGGCTATGGCTACACCTTC
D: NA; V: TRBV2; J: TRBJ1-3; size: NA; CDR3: CASRGRWAQNSGNTIYF; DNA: TGTGCCAGCAGAGGAAGGTGGGCGCAGAACTCTGGAAACACCATATATTTT
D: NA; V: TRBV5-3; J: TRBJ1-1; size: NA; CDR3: CARSLLGTEAFF; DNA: TGTGCCAGAAGCTTACTCGGCACTGAAGCTTTCTTT
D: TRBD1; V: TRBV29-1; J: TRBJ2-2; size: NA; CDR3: CSVRDRTTGELFF; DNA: TGCAGCGTTAGGGACAGAACGACTGGGGAGCTGTTTTTT
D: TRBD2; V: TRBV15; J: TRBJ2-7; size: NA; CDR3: CATSSWPTSGTYEQYF; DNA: TGTGCCACCAGCAGCTGGCCTACTAGCGGTACCTACGAGCAGTACTTC
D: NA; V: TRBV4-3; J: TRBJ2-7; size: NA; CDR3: CASSQLATENTFEQYF; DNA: TGCGCCAGCAGCCAACTAGCAACCGAGAATACATTCGAGCAGTACTTC
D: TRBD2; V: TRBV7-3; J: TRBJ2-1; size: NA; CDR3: CASSYIAGGGYNEQFF; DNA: TGTGCCAGCAGCTACATAGCGGGAGGGGGCTACAATGAGCAGTTCTTC
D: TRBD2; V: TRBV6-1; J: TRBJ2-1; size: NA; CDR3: CASSEWGTSGYNEQFF; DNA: TGTGCCAGCAGTGAATGGGGGACTAGCGGCTACAATGAGCAGTTCTTC
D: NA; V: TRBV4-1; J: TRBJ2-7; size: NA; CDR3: CASSQDPTGADEQYF; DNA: TGCGCCAGCAGCCAAGACCCGACGGGAGCCGACGAGCAGTACTTC
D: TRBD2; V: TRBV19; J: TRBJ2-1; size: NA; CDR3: CASPAKREVVYNEQFF; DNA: TGTGCCAGTCCGGCTAAGCGGGAGGTGGTCTACAATGAGCAGTTCTTC
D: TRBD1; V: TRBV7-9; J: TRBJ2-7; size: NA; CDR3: CASSFGQEPYEQYF; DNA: TGTGCCAGCAGCTTCGGACAGGAGCCATACGAGCAGTACTTC
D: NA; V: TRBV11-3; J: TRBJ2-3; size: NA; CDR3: CASSPPTGGADTQYF; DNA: TGTGCCAGCAGCCCTCCCACCGGGGGAGCAGATACGCAGTATTTT
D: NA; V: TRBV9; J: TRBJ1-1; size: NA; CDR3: CASSVVDRRYTEAFF; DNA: TGTGCCAGCAGCGTAGTCGACAGGAGGTACACTGAAGCTTTCTTT
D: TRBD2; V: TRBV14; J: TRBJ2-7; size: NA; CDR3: CASSHRSGLAENSYEQYF; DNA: TGTGCCAGCAGCCACCGATCGGGACTAGCGGAGAACTCCTACGAGCAGTACTTC
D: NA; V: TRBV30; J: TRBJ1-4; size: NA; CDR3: CAWSGQGTNEKLFF; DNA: TGTGCCTGGAGTGGGCAGGGAACTAATGAAAAACTGTTTTTT
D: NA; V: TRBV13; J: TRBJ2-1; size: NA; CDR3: CASSLERRNEQFF; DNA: TGTGCCAGCAGCTTAGAACGGCGGAATGAGCAGTTCTTC
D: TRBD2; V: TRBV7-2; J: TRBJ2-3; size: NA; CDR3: CASRLAGGPIDTQYF; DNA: TGTGCCAGCAGGCTAGCGGGAGGGCCGATAGATACGCAGTATTTT
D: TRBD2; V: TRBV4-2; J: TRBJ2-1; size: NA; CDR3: CASSQFLAGGGTDEQFF; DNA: TGTGCCAGCAGCCAATTTCTAGCGGGAGGGGGGACAGATGAGCAGTTCTTC
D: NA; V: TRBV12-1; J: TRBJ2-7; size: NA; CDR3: CAHLNAPGTSGATYEQYF; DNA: TGTGCCCACCTAAACGCCCCCGGGACTAGCGGGGCAACCTACGAGCAGTACTTC
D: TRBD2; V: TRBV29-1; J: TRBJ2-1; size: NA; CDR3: CSVASSGRRHFF; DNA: TGCAGCGTTGCCTCCAGCGGGAGACGCCACTTCTTC
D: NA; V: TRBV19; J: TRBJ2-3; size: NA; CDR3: CASSMVFFGETDTQYF; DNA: TGTGCCAGTAGTATGGTCTTCTTCGGGGAAACAGATACGCAGTATTTT
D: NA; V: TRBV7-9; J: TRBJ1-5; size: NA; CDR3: CASSLEGGNQPQHF; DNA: TGTGCCAGCAGCTTAGAAGGGGGCAATCAGCCCCAGCATTTT
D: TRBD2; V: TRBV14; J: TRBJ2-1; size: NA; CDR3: CASSQEGTSGREHNEQFF; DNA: TGTGCCAGCAGCCAAGAAGGGACTAGCGGGAGGGAACACAATGAGCAGTTCTTC
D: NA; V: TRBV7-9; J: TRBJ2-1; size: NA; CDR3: CASRDSSSYNEQFF; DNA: TGTGCCAGCAGAGACTCGAGCTCCTACAATGAGCAGTTCTTC